This T cell receptor (beta chain) was observed in a study of blood T cell repertoires in COVID-19. Measured with immunoSEQ multiplex PCR; TCRdb has only the in-frame clones, and not every one. Altogether roughly 120,000 clones are present, around 79% being singletons, with the ten largest covering 2.5%. This CDR3 has 16 residues. V was pared by 0 bases and J by 6 bases, with 6 bases of the junction left unmatched. The germline CDR1 and CDR2 sequences are MGHRA and YSYEKL. This receptor was obtained from a man aged 50 to 60 with acute or convalescent COVID-19. The chain employs TRBV4-1 and TRBJ2-1, with TRBD2 matching 9 bases. The source material was peripheral blood. The CDR3 sequence: CASSQDRTSGFNEQFF. The CDR3 region has the DNA TGCGCCAGCAGCCAAGATCGCACTAGCGGGTTCAATGAGCAGTTCTTC.